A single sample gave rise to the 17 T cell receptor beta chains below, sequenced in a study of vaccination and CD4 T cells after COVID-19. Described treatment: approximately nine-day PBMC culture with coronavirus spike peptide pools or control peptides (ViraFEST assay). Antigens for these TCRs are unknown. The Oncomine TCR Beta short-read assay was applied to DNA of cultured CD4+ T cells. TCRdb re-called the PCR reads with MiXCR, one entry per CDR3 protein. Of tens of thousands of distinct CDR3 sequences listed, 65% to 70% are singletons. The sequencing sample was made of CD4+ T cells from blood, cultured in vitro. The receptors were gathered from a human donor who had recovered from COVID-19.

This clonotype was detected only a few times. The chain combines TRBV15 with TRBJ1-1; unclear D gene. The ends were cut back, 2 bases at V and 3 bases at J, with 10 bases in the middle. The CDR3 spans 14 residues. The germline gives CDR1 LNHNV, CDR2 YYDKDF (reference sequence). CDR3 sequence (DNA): TGTGCCACCAGCAGAATCTGGGGTTACACTGAAGCTTTCTTT. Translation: CATSRIWGYTEAFF.

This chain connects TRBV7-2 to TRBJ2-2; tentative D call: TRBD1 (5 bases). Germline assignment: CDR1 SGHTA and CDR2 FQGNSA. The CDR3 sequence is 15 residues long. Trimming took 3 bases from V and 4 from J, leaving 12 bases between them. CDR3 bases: TGTGCCAGCAGCTTTTCCAGGGTGGGCACCGGGGAGCTGTTTTTT. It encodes CASSFSRVGTGELFF.

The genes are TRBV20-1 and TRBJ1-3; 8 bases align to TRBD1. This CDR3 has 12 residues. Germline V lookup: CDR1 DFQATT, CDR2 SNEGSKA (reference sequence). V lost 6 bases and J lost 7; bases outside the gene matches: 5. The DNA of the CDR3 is TGCAGTGCCAAGGGACAGGTCAACACCATATATTTT. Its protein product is CSAKGQVNTIYF.

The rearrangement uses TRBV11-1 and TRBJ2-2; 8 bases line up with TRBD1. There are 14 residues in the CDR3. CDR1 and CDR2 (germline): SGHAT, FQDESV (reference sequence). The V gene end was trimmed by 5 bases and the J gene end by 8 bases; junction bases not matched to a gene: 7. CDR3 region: CASSRTGPAGELFF. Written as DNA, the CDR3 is TGTGCCAGCAGCCGGACAGGGCCGGCTGGGGAGCTGTTTTTT.

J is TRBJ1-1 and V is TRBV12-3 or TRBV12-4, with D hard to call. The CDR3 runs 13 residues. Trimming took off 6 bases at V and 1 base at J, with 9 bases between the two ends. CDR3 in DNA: TGTGCCAGCAGCAAGTACTCGAACACTGAAGCTTTCTTT. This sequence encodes CASSKYSNTEAFF.

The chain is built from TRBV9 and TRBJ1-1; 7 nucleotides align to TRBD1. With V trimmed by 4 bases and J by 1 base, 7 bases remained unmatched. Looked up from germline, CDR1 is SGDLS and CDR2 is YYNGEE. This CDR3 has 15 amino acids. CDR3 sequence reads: CASSPRGQQNTEAFF. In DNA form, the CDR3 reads TGTGCCAGCAGCCCGAGGGGACAGCAGAACACTGAAGCTTTCTTT.

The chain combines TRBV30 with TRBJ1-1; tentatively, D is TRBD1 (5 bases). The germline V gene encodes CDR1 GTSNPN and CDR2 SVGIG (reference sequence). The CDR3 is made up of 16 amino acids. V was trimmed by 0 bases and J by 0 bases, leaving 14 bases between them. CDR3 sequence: CAWSVRRGNLNTEAFF. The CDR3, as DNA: TGTGCCTGGAGTGTACGACGGGGGAATTTGAACACTGAAGCTTTCTTT.

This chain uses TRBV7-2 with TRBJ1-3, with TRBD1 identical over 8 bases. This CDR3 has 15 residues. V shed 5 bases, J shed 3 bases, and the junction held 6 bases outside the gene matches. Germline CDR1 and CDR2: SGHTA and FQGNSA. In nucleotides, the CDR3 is TGTGCCAGCAGCCCCCGGACAGGGAGTGGAAACACCATATATTTT. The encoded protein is CASSPRTGSGNTIYF.

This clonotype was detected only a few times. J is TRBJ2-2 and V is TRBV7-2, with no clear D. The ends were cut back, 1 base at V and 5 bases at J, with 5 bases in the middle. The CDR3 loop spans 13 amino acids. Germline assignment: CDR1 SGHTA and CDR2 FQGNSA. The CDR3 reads CASSLDGTGELFF. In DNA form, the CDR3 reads TGTGCCAGCAGCTTAGATGGGACCGGGGAGCTGTTTTTT.

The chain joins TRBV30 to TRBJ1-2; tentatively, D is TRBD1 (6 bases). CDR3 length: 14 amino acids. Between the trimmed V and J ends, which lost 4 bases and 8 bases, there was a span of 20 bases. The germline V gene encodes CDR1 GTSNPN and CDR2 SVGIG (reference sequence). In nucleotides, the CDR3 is TGTGCCTGGACTCCGGACAGAAAGGTCGGCGGCTACACCTTC. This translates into CAWTPDRKVGGYTF.

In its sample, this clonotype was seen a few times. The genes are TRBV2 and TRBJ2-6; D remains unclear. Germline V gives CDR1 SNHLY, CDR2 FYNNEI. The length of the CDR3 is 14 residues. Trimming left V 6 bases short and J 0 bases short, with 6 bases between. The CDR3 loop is CASSSNSGANVLTF. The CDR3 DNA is TGTGCCAGCAGCTCGAACTCTGGGGCCAACGTCCTGACTTTC.

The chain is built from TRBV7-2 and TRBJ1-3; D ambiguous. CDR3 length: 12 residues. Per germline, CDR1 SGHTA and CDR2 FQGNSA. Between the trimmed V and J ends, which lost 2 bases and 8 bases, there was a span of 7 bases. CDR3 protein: CASSLLWDTIYF. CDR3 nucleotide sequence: TGTGCCAGCAGCTTATTATGGGACACCATATATTTT.

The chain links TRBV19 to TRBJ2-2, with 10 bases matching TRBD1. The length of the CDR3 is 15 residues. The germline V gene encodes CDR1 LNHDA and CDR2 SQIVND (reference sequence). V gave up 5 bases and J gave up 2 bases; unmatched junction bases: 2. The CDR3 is CASSSTGGNTGELFF. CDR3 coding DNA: TGTGCCAGTAGTTCGACAGGGGGCAACACCGGGGAGCTGTTTTTT.

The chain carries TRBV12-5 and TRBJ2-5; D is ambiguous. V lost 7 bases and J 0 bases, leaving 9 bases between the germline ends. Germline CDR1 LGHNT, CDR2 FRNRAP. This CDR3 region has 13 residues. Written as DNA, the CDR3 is TGTGCTAGTGTGAAAAATTACCAAGAGACCCAGTACTTC. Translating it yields CASVKNYQETQYF.

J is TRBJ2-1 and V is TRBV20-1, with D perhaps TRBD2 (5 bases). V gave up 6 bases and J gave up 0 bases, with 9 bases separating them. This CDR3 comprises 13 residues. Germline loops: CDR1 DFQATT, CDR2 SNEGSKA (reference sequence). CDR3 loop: CSAAGVSYNEQFF. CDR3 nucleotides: TGCAGTGCGGCCGGGGTCTCCTACAATGAGCAGTTCTTC.

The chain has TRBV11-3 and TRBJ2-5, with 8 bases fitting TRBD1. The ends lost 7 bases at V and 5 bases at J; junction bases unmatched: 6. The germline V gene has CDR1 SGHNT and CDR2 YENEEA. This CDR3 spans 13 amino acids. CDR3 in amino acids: CASNQGASETQYF. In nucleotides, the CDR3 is TGTGCCAGCAACCAGGGGGCAAGCGAGACCCAGTACTTC.

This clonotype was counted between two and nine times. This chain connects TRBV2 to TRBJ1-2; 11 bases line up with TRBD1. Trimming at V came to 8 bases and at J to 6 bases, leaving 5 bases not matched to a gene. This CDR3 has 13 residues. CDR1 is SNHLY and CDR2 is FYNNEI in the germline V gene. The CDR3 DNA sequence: TGTGCCAGCGCTGGGACAGGGGGACATGGCTACACCTTC. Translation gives CASAGTGGHGYTF.